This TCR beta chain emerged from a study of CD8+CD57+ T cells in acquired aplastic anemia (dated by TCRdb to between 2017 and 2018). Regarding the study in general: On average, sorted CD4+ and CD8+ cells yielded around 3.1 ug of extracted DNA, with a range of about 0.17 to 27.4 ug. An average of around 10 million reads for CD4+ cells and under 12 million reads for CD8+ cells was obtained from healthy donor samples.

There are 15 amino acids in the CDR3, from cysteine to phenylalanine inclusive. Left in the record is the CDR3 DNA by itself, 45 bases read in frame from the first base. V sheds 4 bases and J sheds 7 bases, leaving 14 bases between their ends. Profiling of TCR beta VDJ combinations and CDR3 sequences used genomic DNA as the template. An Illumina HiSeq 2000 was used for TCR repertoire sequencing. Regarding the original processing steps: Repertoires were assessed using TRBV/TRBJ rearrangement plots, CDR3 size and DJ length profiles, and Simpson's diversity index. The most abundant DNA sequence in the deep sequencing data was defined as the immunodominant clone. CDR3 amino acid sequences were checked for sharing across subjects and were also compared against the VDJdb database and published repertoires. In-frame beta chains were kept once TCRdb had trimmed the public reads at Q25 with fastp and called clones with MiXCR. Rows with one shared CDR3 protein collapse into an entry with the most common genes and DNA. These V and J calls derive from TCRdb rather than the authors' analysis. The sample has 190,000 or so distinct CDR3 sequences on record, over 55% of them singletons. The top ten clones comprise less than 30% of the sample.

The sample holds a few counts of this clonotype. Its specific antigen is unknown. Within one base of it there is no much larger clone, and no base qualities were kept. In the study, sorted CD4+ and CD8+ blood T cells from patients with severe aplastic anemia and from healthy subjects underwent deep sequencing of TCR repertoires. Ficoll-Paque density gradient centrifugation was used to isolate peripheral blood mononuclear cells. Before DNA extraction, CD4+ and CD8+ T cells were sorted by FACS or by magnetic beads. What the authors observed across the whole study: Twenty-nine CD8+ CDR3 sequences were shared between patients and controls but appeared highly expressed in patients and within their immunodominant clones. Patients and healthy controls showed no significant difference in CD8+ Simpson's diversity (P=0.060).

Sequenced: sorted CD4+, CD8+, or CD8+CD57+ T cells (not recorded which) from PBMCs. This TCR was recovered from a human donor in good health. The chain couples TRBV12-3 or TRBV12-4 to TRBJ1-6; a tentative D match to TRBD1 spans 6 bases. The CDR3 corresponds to CASSYLQGPNSPLHF. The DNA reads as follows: TGTGCCAGCAGTTATTTACAGGGACCCAATTCACCCCTCCACTTT.